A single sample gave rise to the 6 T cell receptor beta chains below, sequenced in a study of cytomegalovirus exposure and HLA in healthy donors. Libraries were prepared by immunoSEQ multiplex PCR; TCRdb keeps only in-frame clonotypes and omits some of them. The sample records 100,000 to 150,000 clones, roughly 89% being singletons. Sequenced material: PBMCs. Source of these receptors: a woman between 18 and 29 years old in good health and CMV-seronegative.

CDR3 sequence (DNA): TGTGCCAGCAGTGAAGGGCAGGGGGCGGTCAATGAGCAGTTCTTC. This encodes CASSEGQGAVNEQFF. This sequence joins TRBV2 and TRBJ2-1; TRBD1 aligns across 8 bases. J was trimmed by 6 bases and V by 1 base; bases with no gene match: 5. Germline V lookup: CDR1 SNHLY, CDR2 FYNNEI. The CDR3 contains 15 residues.

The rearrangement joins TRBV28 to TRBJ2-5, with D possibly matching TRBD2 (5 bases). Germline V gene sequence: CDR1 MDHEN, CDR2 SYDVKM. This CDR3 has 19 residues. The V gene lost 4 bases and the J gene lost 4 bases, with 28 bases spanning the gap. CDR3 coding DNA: TGTGCCAGCAGTTCTCTCCGGCAGAGGACTCAAACTATGCGAGAGACCCAGTACTTC. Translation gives CASSSLRQRTQTMRETQYF.

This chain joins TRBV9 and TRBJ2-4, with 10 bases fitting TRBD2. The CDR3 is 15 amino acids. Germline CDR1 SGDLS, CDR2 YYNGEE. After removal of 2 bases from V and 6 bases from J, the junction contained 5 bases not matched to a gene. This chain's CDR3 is CASSVSGTSVNIQYF. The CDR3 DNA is TGTGCCAGCAGCGTCTCCGGGACTAGCGTAAACATTCAGTACTTC.

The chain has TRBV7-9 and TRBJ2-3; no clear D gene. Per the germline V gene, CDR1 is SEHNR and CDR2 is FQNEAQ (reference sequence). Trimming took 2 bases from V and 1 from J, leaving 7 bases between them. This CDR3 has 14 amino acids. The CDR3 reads CASSLIIGTDTQYF. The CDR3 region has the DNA TGTGCCAGCAGCTTAATTATCGGCACAGATACGCAGTATTTT. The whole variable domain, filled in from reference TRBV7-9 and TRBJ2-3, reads DTGVSQNPRHKITKRGQNVTFRCDPISEHNRLYWYRQTLGQGPEFLTYFQNEAQLEKSRLLSDRFSAERPKGSFSTLEIQRTEQGDSAMYLCASSLIIGTDTQYFGPGTRLTVL.

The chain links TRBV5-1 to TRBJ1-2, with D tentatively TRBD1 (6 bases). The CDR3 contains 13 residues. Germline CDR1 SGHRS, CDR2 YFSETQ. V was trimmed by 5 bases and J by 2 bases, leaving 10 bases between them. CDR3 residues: CASSLRGNYGYTF. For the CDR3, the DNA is TGCGCCAGCAGTCTTAGGGGGAACTATGGCTACACCTTC.

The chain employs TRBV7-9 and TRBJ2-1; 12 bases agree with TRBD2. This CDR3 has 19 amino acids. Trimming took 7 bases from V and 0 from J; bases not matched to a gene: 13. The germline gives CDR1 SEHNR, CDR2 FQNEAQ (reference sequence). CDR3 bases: TGTGCCAGCACCTCCCGAGGGGGGACTAGCGGGTACTCCTACAATGAGCAGTTCTTC. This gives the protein CASTSRGGTSGYSYNEQFF.